The clone carrying this T cell receptor beta chain was observed a few times. Per the original methods: Reference gene primer amplification gave estimated nucleated cell counts. Libraries were prepared by immunoSEQ multiplex PCR; TCRdb keeps only in-frame clonotypes and omits some of them. Clone size and the V and J calls come from that table; the DNA yielded D and trimming. The data show 85,000 to 90,000 clones, more than 85% seen once. V dropped 2 bases and J dropped 8; count of bases not matched to a gene: 6. CDR3 length: 15 residues. The V gene's germline CDR1 is LGHDT and CDR2 YNNKEL (reference sequence). The record originates from a study of blood T cell repertoires in COVID-19. On the study more broadly: Samples taken during acute and convalescent COVID-19 were collected in the United States, Italy and Spain.

This TCR derives from a human donor with active COVID-19. The donor label of this sample is uncertain. The chain has TRBV3-1 (or the pseudogene TRBV3-2) and TRBJ1-6; 7 bases line up with TRBD1. Source material: peripheral blood. CDR3 sequence (DNA): TGTGCCAGCAGCCAAAGCGACAGGGAGCATTCACCCCTCCACTTT. It yields the protein CASSQSDREHSPLHF.